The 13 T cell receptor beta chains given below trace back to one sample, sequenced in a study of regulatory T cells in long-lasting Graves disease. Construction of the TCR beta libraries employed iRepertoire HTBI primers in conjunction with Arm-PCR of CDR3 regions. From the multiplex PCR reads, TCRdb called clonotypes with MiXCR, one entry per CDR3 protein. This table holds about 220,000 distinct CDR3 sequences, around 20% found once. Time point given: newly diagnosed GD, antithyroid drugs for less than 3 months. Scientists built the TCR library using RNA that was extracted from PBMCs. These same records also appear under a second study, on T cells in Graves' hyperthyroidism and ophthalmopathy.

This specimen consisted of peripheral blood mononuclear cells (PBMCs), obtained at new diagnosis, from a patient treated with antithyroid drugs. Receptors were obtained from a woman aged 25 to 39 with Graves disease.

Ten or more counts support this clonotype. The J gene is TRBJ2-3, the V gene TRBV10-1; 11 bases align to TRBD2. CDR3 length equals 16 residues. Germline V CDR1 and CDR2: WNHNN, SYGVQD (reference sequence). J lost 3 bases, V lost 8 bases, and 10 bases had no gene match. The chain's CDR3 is CASPLTSGNPTDTQYF. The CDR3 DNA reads TGCGCCAGCCCCTTGACTAGCGGGAATCCTACAGATACGCAGTATTTT.

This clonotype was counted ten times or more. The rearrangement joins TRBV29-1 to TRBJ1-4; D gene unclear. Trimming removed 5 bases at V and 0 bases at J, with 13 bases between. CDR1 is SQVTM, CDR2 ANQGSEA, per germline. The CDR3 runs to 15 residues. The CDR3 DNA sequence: TGCAGCGTTCGGACTCCCAGTGCAACTAATGAAAAACTGTTTTTT. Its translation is CSVRTPSATNEKLFF. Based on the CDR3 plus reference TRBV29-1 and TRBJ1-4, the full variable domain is SAVISQKPSRDICQRGTSLTIQCQVDSQVTMMFWYRQQPGQSLTLIATANQGSEATYESGFVIDKFPISRPNLTFSTLTVSNMSPEDSSIYLCSVRTPSATNEKLFFGSGTQLSVL.

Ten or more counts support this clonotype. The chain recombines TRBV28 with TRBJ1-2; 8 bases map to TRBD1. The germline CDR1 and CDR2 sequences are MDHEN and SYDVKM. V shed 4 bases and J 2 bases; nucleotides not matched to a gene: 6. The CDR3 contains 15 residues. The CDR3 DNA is TGTGCCAGCAGTTCCCCGGGACAGGAAAACTATGGCTACACCTTC. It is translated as CASSSPGQENYGYTF.

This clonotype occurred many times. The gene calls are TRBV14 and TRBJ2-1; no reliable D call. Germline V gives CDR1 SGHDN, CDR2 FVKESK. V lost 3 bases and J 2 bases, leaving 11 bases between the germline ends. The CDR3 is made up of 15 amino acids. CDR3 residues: CASSQPAITYNEQFF. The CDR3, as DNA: TGTGCCAGCAGCCAGCCCGCCATCACCTACAATGAGCAGTTCTTC.

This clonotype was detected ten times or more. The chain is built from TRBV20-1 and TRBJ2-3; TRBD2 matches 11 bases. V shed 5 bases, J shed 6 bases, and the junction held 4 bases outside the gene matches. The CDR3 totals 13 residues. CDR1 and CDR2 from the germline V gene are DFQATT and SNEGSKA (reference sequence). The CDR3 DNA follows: TGCAGTGCTGTAGCGGGGGGGCAGGATACGCAGTATTTT. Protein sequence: CSAVAGGQDTQYF.

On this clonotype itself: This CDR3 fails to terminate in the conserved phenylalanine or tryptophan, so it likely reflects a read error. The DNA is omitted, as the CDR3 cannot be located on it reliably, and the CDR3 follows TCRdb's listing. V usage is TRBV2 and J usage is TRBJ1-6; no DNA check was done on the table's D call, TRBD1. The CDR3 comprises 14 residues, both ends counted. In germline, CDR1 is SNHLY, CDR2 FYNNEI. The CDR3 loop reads CASRGTGVDSPRHV.

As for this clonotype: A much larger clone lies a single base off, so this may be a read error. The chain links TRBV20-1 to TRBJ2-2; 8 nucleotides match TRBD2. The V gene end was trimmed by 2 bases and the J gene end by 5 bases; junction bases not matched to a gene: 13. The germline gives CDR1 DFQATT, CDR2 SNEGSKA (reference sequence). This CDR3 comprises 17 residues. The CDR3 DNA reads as TGCAGTGCTAGATATCTGGGGGCGGGAGGAGGGACCGGGGAGCTGTTTTTT. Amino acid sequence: CSARYLGAGGGTGELFF.

The DNA of the CDR3 is TGTGCCACCAGTGATCGGACCGGGACAGAAGAGACCCAGTACTTC. It codes for CATSDRTGTEETQYF. This chain uses TRBV24-1 with TRBJ2-5; 7 nucleotides agree with TRBD1. In germline, CDR1 is KGHDR, CDR2 SFDVKD. The CDR3 loop spans 15 amino acids. V gave up 3 bases and J gave up 3 bases; unmatched junction bases: 6.

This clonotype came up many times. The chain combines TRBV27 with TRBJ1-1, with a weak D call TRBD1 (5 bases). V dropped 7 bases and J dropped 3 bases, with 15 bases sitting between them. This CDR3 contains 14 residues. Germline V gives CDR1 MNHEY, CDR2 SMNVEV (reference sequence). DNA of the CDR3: TGTGCCAGCATCCCTCCCGGGGCGCACACTGAAGCTTTCTTT. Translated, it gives CASIPPGAHTEAFF.

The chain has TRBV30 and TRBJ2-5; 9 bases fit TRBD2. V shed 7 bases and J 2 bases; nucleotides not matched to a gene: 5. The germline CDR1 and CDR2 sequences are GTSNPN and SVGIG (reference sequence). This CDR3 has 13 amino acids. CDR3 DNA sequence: TGTGCCTTTAGCGGGGGAGATCAAGAGACCCAGTACTTC. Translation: CAFSGGDQETQYF.

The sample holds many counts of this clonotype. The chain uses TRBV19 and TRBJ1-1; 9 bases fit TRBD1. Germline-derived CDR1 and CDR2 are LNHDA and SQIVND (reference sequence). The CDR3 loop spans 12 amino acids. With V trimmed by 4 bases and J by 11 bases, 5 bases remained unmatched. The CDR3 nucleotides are TGTGCCAGTAGTAGGGACAGGGAACGCGCTTTCTTT. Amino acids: CASSRDRERAFF.

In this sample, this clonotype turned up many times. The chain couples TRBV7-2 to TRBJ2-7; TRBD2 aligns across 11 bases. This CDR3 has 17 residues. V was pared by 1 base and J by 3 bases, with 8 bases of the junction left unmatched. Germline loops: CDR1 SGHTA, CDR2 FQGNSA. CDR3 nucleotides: TGTGCCAGCAGCTTAGTGGGGGGACTAGCGGTTGACTACGAGCAGTACTTC. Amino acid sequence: CASSLVGGLAVDYEQYF.

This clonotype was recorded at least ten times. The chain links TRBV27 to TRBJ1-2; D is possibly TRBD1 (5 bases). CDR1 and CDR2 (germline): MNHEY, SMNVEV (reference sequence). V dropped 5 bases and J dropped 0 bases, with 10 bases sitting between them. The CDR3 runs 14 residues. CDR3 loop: CASSRGHSNYGYTF. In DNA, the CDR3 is TGTGCCAGCAGTAGAGGACATTCTAACTATGGCTACACCTTC.